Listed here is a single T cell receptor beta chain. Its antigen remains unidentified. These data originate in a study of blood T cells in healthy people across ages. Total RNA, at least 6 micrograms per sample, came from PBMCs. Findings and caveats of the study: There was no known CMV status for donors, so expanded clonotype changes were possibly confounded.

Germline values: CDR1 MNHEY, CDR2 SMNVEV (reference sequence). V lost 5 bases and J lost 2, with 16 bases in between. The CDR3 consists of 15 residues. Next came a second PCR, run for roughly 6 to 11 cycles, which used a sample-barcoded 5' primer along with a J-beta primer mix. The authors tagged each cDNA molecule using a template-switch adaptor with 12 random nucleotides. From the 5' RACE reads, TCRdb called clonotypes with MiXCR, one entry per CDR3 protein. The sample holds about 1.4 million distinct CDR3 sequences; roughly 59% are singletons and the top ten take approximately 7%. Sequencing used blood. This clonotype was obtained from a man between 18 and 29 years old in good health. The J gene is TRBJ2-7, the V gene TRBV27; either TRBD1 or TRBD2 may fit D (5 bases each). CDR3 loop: CASSPTTATTYEQYF. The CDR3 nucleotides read TGTGCCAGCAGTCCTACGACAGCGACTACCTACGAGCAGTACTTC.